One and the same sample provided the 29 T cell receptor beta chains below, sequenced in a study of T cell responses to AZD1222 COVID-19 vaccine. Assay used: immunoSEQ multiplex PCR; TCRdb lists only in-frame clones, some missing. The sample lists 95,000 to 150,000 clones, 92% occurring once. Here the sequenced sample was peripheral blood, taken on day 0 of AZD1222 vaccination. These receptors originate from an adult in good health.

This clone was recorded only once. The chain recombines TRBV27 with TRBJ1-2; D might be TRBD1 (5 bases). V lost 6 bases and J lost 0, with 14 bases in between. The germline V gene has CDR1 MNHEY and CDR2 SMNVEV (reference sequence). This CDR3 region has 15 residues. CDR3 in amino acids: CASRYGTAANYGYTF. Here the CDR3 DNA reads TGTGCCAGCAGGTACGGGACCGCAGCTAACTATGGCTACACCTTC.

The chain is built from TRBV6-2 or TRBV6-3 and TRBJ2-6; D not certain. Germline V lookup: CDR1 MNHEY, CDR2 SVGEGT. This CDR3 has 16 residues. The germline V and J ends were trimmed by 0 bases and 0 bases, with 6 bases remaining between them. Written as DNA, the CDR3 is TGTGCCAGCAGTTACTCTCATACCTCTGGGGCCAACGTCCTGACTTTC. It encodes CASSYSHTSGANVLTF.

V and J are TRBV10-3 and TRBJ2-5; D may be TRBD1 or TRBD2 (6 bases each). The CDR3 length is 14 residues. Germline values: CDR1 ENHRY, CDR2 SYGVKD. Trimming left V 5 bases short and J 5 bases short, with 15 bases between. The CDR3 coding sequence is TGTGCCATCAGTCCCGGGACTCAGGGGGAGACCCAGTACTTC. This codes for CAISPGTQGETQYF.

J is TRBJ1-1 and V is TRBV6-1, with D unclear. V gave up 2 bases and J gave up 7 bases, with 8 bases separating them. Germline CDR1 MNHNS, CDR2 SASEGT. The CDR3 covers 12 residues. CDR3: CASSEWEVEAFF. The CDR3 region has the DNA TGTGCCAGCAGTGAATGGGAGGTTGAAGCTTTCTTT.

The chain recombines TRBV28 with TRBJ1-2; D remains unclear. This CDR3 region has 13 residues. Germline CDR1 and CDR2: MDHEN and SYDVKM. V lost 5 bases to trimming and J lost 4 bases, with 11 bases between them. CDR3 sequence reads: CASSPAGGYGYTF. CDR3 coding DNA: TGTGCCAGCAGTCCCGCGGGAGGCTATGGCTACACCTTC.

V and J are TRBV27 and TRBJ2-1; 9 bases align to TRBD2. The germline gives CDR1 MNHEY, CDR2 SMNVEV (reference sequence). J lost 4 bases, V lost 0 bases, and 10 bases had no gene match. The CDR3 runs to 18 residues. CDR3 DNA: TGTGCCAGCAGTTTATCGGGTAGCGGGGGACTAAGGTACAATGAGCAGTTCTTC. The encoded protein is CASSLSGSGGLRYNEQFF.

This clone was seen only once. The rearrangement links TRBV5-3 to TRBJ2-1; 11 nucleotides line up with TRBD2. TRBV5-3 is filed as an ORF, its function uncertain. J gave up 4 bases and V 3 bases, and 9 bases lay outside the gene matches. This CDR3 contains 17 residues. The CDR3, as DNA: TGTGCCAGAAGCTCCTCTAGCGGGGGGCGCCCATACAATGAGCAGTTCTTC. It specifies CARSSSSGGRPYNEQFF.

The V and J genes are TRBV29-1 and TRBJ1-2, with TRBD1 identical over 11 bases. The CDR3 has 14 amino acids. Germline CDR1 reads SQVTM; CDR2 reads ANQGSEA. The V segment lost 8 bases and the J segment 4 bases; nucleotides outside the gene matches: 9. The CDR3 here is CSSDRGLTGYGYTF. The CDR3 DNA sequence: TGCAGCTCGGACAGGGGGCTGACGGGCTATGGCTACACCTTC.

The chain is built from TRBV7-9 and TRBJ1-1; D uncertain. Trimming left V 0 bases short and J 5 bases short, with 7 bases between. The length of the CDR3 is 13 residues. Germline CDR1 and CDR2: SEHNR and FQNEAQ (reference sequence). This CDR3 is CASSLAMATEAFF. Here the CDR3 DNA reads TGTGCCAGCAGCTTAGCGATGGCAACTGAAGCTTTCTTT.

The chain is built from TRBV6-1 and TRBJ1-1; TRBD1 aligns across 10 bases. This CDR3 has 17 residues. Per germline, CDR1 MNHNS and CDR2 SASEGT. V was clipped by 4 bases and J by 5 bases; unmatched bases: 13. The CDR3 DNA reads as TGTGCCAGCAGTGCCGCGACAGGGGGCGCGAAAAGGACTGAAGCTTTCTTT. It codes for CASSAATGGAKRTEAFF.

CDR3 sequence (DNA): TGCGCCAGCAGCCAAGAATCTTCAGGGGGATATTATAGCAATCAGCCCCAGCATTTT. It specifies CASSQESSGGYYSNQPQHF. The chain combines TRBV4-1 with TRBJ1-5, with 7 bases identical to TRBD1. V shed 0 bases, J shed 0 bases, and the junction held 11 bases outside the gene matches. This CDR3 has 19 residues. Germline V gene lookup returns CDR1 MGHRA and CDR2 YSYEKL.

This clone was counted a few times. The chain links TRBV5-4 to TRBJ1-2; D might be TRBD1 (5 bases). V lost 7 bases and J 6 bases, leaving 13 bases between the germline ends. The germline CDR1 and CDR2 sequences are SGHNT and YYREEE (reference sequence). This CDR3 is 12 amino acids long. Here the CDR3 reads CASSGGYHGYTF. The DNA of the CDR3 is TGTGCCAGCTCGGGGGGGTATCATGGCTACACCTTC.

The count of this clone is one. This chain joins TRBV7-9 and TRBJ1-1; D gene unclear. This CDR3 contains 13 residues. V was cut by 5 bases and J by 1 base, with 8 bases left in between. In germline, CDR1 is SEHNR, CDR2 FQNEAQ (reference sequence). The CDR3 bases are TGTGCCAGCAGCCGTCCAGGGAACACTGAAGCTTTCTTT. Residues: CASSRPGNTEAFF.

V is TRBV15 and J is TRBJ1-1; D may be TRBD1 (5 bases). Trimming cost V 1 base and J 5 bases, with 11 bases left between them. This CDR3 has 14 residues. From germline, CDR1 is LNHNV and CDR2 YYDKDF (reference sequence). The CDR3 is CATSRGYGGTEAFF. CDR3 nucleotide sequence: TGTGCCACCAGCAGAGGTTACGGGGGGACTGAAGCTTTCTTT.

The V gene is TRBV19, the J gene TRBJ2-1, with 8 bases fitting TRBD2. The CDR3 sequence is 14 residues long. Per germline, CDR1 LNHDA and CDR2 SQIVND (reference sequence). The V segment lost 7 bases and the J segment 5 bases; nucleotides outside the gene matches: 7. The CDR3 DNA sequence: TGTGCCAGTACAGGCGGGGGGACACACAATGAGCAGTTCTTC. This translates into CASTGGGTHNEQFF.

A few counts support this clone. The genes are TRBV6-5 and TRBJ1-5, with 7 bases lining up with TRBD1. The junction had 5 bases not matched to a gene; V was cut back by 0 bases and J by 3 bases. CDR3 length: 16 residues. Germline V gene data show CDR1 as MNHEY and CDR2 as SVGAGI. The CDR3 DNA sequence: TGTGCCAGCAGTTACTCGAGCAGGGGGGTCAATCAGCCCCAGCATTTT. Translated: CASSYSSRGVNQPQHF.

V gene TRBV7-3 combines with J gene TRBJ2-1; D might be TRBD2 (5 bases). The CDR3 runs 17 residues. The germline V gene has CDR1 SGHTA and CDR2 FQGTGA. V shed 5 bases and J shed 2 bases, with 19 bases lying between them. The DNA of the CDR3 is TGTGCCAGCAGCCCGAAGTCGAAGCGGAGGACCTACAATGAGCAGTTCTTC. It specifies CASSPKSKRRTYNEQFF.

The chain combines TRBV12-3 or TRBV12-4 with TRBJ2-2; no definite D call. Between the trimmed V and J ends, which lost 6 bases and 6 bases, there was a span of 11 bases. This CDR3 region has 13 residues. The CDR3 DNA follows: TGTGCCAGCAGCCTTCGGGTCTCCGGGGAGCTGTTTTTT. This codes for CASSLRVSGELFF.

The CDR3 sequence is CASSTGQTNQPQHF. The CDR3 region has the DNA TGTGCCAGTAGTACGGGACAAACGAATCAGCCCCAGCATTTT. The chain is built from TRBV19 and TRBJ1-5, with a weak D call TRBD1 (6 bases). The CDR3 is 14 residues long. Germline V gene data show CDR1 as LNHDA and CDR2 as SQIVND (reference sequence). Trimming removed 4 bases at V and 4 bases at J, with 11 bases between.

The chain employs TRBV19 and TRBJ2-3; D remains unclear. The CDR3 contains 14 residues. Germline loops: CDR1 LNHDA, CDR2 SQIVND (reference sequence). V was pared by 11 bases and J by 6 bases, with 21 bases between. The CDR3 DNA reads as TGTGCCTCGTCACCGGACGTTGGGCGGGATACGCAGTATTTT. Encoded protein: CASSPDVGRDTQYF.

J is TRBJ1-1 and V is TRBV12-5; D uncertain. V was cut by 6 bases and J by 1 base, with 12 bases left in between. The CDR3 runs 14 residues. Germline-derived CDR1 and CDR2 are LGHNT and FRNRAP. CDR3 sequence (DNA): TGTGCTAGTGGCAGAGGACGGGCGAACACTGAAGCTTTCTTT. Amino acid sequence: CASGRGRANTEAFF.

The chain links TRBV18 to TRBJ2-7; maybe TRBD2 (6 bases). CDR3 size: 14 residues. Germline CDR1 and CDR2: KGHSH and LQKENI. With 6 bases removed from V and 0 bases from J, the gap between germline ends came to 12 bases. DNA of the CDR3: TGTGCCAGCTCGGCGGGGATGGGCTCCTACGAGCAGTACTTC. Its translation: CASSAGMGSYEQYF.

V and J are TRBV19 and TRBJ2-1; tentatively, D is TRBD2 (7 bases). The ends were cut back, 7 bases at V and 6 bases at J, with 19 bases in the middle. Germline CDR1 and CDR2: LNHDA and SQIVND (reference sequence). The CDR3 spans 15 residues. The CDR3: CASTKGGGTANEQFF. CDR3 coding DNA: TGTGCCAGTACGAAAGGCGGGGGCACCGCCAATGAGCAGTTCTTC.

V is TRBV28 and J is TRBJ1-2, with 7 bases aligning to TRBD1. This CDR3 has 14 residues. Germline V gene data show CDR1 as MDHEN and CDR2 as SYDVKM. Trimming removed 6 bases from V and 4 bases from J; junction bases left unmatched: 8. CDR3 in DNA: TGTGCCAGCAGGCGTTCCCGACAGGGCTATGGCTACACCTTC. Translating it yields CASRRSRQGYGYTF.

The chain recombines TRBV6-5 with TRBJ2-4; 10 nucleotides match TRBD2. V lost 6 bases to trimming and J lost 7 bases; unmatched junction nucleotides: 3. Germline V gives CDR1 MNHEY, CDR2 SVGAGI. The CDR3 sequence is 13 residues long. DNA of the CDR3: TGTGCCAGCAGCCTAGCGGGAGAGAACATTCAGTACTTC. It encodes CASSLAGENIQYF.

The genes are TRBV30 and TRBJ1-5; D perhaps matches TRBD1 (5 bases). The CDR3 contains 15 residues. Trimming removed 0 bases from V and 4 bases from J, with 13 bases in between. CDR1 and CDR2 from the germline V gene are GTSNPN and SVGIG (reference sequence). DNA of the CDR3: TGTGCCTGGAGTGTTGGTCCTGGGGGAAATCAGCCCCAGCATTTT. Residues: CAWSVGPGGNQPQHF.

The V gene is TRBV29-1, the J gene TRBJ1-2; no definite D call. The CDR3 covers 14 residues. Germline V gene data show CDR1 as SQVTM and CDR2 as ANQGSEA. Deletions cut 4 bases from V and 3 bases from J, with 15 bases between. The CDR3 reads CSVAGPLLYYGYTF. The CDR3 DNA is TGCAGCGTTGCCGGGCCCCTGCTGTACTATGGCTACACCTTC. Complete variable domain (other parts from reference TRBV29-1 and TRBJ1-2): SAVISQKPSRDICQRGTSLTIQCQVDSQVTMMFWYRQQPGQSLTLIATANQGSEATYESGFVIDKFPISRPNLTFSTLTVSNMSPEDSSIYLCSVAGPLLYYGYTFGSGTRLTVV.

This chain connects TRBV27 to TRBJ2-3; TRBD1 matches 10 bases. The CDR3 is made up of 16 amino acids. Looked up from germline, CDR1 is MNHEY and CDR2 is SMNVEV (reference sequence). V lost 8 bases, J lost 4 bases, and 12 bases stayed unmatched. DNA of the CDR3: TGTGCCAGCCGCTGGTCAGGACAGGGGGTGGCAGATACGCAGTATTTT. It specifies CASRWSGQGVADTQYF.

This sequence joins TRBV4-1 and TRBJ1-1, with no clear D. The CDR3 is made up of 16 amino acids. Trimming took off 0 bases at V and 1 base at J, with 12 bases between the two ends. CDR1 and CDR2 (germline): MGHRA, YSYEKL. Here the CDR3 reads CASSQDRGRPNTEAFF. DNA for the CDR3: TGCGCCAGCAGCCAAGATAGAGGACGGCCGAACACTGAAGCTTTCTTT.